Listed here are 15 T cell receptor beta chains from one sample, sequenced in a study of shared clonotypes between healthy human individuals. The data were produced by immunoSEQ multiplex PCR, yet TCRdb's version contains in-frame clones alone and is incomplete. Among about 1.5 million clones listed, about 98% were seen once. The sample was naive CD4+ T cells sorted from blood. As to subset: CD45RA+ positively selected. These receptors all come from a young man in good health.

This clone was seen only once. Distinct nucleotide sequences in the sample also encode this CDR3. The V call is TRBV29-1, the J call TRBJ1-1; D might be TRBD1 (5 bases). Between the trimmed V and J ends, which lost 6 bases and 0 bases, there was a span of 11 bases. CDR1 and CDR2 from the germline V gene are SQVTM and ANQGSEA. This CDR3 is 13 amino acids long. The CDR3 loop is CSVRGGLNTEAFF. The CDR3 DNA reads TGCAGCGTGAGGGGCGGTTTGAACACTGAAGCTTTCTTT.

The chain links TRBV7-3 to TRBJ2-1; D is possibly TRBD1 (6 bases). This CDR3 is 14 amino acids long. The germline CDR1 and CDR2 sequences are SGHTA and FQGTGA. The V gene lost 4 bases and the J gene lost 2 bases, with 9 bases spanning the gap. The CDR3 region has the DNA TGTGCCAGCAGCTCCGGGACAACCTACAATGAGCAGTTCTTC. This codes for CASSSGTTYNEQFF.

The CDR3 region is CASSIFLTDTQYF. The CDR3 region has the DNA TGTGCCAGTAGTATTTTTTTAACAGATACGCAGTATTTT. This chain uses TRBV19 with TRBJ2-3; D unclear. The ends were cut back, 3 bases at V and 3 bases at J, with 7 bases in the middle. Germline V gene data show CDR1 as LNHDA and CDR2 as SQIVND (reference sequence). CDR3 length equals 13 residues.

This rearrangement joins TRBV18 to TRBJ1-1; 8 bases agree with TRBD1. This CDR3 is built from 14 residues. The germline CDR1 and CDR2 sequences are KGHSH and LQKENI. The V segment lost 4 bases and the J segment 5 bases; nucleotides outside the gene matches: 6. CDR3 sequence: CASSRETGDTEAFF. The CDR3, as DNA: TGTGCCAGCTCACGGGAGACAGGGGATACTGAAGCTTTCTTT.

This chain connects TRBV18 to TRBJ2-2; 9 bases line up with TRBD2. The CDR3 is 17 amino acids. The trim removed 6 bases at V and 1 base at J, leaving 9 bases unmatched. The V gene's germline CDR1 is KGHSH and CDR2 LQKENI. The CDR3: CASSLSGRRENTGELFF. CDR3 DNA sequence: TGTGCCAGCTCCCTAAGCGGGAGGAGGGAGAACACCGGGGAGCTGTTTTTT.

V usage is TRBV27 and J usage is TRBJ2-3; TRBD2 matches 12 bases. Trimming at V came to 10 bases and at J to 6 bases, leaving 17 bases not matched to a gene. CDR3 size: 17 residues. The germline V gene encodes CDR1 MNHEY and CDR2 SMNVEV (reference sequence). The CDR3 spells CATLPLRLAGDADTQYF. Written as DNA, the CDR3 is TGTGCCACCCTGCCGCTAAGACTAGCGGGAGATGCGGATACGCAGTATTTT.

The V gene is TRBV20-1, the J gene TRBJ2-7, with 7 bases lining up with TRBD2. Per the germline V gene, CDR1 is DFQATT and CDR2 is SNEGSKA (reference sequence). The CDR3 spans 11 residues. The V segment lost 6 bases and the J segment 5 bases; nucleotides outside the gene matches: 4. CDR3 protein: CSAHGGNEQYF. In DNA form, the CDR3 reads TGCAGTGCCCACGGGGGGAACGAGCAGTACTTC.

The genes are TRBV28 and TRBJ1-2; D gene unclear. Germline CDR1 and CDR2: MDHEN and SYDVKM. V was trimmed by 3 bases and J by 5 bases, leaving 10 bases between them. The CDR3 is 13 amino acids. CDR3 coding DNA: TGTGCCAGCAGTTTTTCCCGGGCTTATGGCTACACCTTC. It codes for CASSFSRAYGYTF.

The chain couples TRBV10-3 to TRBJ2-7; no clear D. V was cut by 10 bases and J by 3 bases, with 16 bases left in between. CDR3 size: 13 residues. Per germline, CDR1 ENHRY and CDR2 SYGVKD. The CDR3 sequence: CATSATKIYEQYF. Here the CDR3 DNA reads TGTGCCACCAGCGCGACCAAAATCTACGAGCAGTACTTC.

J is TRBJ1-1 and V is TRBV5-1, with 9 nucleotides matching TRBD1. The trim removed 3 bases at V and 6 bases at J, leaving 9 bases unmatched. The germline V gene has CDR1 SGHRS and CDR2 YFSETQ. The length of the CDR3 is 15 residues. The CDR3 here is CASSSIQGAGPEAFF. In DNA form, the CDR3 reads TGCGCCAGCAGCTCTATACAGGGGGCAGGTCCTGAAGCTTTCTTT.

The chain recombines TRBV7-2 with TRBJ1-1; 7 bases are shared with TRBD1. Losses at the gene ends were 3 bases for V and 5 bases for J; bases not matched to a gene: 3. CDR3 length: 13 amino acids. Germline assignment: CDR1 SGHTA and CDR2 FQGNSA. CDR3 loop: CASSFRGRTEAFF. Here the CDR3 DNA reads TGTGCCAGCAGCTTCAGGGGGAGAACTGAAGCTTTCTTT.

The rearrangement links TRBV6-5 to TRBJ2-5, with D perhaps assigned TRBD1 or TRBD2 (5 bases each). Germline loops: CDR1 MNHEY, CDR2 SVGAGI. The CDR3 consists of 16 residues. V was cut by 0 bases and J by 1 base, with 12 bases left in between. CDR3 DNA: TGTGCCAGCAGTTACTCGATCTCGAGGGGCCAAGAGACCCAGTACTTC. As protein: CASSYSISRGQETQYF.

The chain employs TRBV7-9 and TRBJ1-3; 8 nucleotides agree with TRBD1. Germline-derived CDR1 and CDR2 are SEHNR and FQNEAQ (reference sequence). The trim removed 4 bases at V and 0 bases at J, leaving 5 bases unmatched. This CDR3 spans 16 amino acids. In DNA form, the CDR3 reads TGTGCCAGCAGCTACAGGGGGGCTAGCTCTGGAAACACCATATATTTT. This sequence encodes CASSYRGASSGNTIYF. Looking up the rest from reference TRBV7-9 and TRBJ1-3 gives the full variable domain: DTGVSQNPRHKITKRGQNVTFRCDPISEHNRLYWYRQTLGQGPEFLTYFQNEAQLEKSRLLSDRFSAERPKGSFSTLEIQRTEQGDSAMYLCASSYRGASSGNTIYFGEGSWLTVV.

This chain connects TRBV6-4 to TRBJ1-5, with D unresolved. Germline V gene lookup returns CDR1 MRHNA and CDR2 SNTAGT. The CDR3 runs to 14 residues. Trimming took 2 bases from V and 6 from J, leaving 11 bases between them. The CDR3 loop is CASSDPRLRQPQHF. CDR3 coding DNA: TGTGCCAGCAGTGACCCTCGACTCCGTCAGCCCCAGCATTTT.

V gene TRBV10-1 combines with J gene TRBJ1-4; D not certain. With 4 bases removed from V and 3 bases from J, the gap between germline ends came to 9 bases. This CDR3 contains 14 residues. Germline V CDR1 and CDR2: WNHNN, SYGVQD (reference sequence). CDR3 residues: CASSASSSNEKLFF. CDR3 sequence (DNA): TGCGCCAGCAGTGCAAGTTCTTCTAATGAAAAACTGTTTTTT.